This TCR beta chain was documented in a study of T-cell reconstitution after alpha-beta-depleted transplantation in children (dated by TCRdb to 2016 to 2017). About the study as a whole: Using TCR repertoire profiling, the study quantitatively followed how T-cell immune reconstitution unfolded in children after TCRalphabeta/CD19-depleted allogeneic hematopoietic cell transplantation.

The paper's findings and limits, for the study overall: In some patients, high TCRbeta diversity at day 60 was attributed to recipient T cells and intrathymic progenitors that had survived conditioning. The frequencies of hyperexpanded clones fell over the following months, and after one year, T-cell counts and TCRbeta diversity were mostly attributed to newly produced T cells. Apparently early alphabetaT-cell count recovery about two months after transplant reportedly relied on only several hundred rapidly expanded clones derived from non-depleted graft cells.

Per the publication, the treatment or condition label means: allogeneic hematopoietic cell transplantation with graft depleted of TCRalphabeta T cells and CD19 B cells. The children who served as transplant recipients had been given grafts of TCRalphabeta/CD19-depleted allogeneic hematopoietic cells. The library was made by PCR. The sample was run on an Illumina HiSeq 2500. Molecular barcoding was employed in the preparation of TCR libraries, with unique molecular identifiers being used to normalize TCRbeta repertoire quantification. The public reads were quality trimmed at Q25 with fastp and then assembled into clones with MiXCR by TCRdb, keeping productive beta chains. Merged by CDR3 protein, the rows form single entries marked with the most common genes and DNA. This sample is represented by over 120,000 distinct CDR3 sequences; 8.5% to 10% of them were singletons. The ten largest clones add up to over 15% of the sample.

This clonotype appeared many times. Its antigen target is currently unknown. The sample holds no much larger clone one base away, and base qualities are not on file. CDR1 and CDR2 (SGHTA, FQGNSA) derive from the germline V gene. The CDR3 has 15 amino acids, counting the end cysteine and phenylalanine. Of the read, only the CDR3 DNA is kept; its 45 bases are in frame from base 1. After removal of 5 bases from V and 4 bases from J, the junction retains 9 bases not matched to a gene. The input for sequencing was PBMCs, mostly from graft donor cells, taken 180 days after TCRalphabeta/CD19-depleted stem cell transplant. The V and J segments used are TRBV7-2 and TRBJ2-5, with 8 junctional bases fitting TRBD2. The receptor was derived from a female patient under 10 years old who had a stem cell transplant for congenital amegakaryocytic thrombocytopenia, so the T cells may come from the graft donor. The CDR3 is CASSPGERGLETQYF. At the DNA level, the sequence is TGTGCCAGCAGCCCCGGGGAGCGGGGGCTAGAGACCCAGTACTTC.